These 28 T cell receptor beta chains originate from one sample sequenced in a study of blood T cells in healthy people across ages. Primed by a sample-barcoded 5' primer and a J-beta primer mix, a second PCR proceeded for 7 to 11 cycles. In TCRdb, the 5' RACE reads were re-called with MiXCR into one record per CDR3 protein. Seen here are about 640,000 distinct CDR3 sequences, roughly 50% observed once, and the top ten hold about two fifths. The sequenced sample consisted of blood. The receptors originated from a man aged 55 to 70 in good health.

This rearrangement joins TRBV12-3 or TRBV12-4 to TRBJ1-1; D might be TRBD1 (6 bases). The CDR3 sequence is 15 residues long. V shed 6 bases and J shed 3 bases, with 17 bases lying between them. The CDR3 loop reads CASSSRDTWDTEAFF. In DNA form, the CDR3 reads TGTGCCAGCAGCTCTCGGGACACCTGGGACACTGAAGCTTTCTTT.

The rearrangement uses TRBV4-2 and TRBJ2-2; 11 nucleotides agree with TRBD2. V lost 1 base, J lost 7 bases, and 5 bases stayed unmatched. There are 16 residues in the CDR3. The V gene's germline CDR1 is LGHNA and CDR2 YNFKEQ. The CDR3 protein is CASSQGVAGGRGELFF. The CDR3 DNA follows: TGTGCCAGCAGCCAAGGTGTAGCGGGGGGGCGCGGGGAGCTGTTTTTT.

The chain links TRBV7-8 to TRBJ2-1; 12 bases are a match to TRBD1. Germline V lookup: CDR1 SGHVS, CDR2 FQNEAQ. There are 16 residues in the CDR3. Trimming took 1 base from V and 7 from J; bases not matched to a gene: 5. The CDR3 spells CASSLEGQGARNEQFF. The CDR3 DNA reads as TGTGCCAGCAGCTTAGAGGGACAGGGGGCGCGAAATGAGCAGTTCTTC.

This clonotype occurred a few times. The V call is TRBV20-1, the J call TRBJ2-7; 9 bases agree with TRBD1. Germline V gives CDR1 DFQATT, CDR2 SNEGSKA (reference sequence). The ends lost 3 bases at V and 2 bases at J; junction bases unmatched: 8. The CDR3 covers 15 residues. DNA of the CDR3: TGCAGTGCTAGCGGGACAGGGCGTTCAACCTACGAGCAGTACTTC. Protein product: CSASGTGRSTYEQYF.

The V call is TRBV5-1, the J call TRBJ1-6, with a weak D call TRBD1 (6 bases). Germline V gene lookup returns CDR1 SGHRS and CDR2 YFSETQ. Trimming shortened V by 0 bases and J by 9 bases, and 13 bases separated the two germline ends. This CDR3 comprises 15 residues. CDR3 amino acids: CASSLGRQESSPLHF. In DNA, the CDR3 is TGCGCCAGCAGCTTGGGCAGACAGGAGAGTTCACCCCTCCACTTT.

The chain uses TRBV24-1 and TRBJ1-1; D uncertain. Trimming removed 4 bases from V and 6 bases from J, with 8 bases in between. Per germline, CDR1 KGHDR and CDR2 SFDVKD. This CDR3 is built from 12 residues. This chain's CDR3 is CATSEMGSEAFF. The CDR3 DNA is TGTGCCACCAGTGAAATGGGATCTGAAGCTTTCTTT.

The chain carries TRBV12-3 or TRBV12-4 and TRBJ2-5, with D unresolved. The V gene lost 6 bases and the J gene lost 11 bases, with 16 bases spanning the gap. This CDR3 is 12 amino acids long. CDR3 sequence (DNA): TGTGCCAGCAGCCCGGCAGTCTATGAGCAGTACTTC. This encodes CASSPAVYEQYF.

V usage is TRBV12-3 or TRBV12-4 and J usage is TRBJ2-4, with TRBD1 as a possible D gene (6 bases). The CDR3 is 15 amino acids. Trimming left V 1 base short and J 6 bases short, with 13 bases between. The CDR3 bases are TGTGCCAGCAGTTTAGAGCCCGTCAGGGGAAACATTCAGTACTTC. Its translation: CASSLEPVRGNIQYF.

This sequence joins TRBV5-1 and TRBJ2-7, with 8 bases identical to TRBD2. V shed 7 bases and J 1 base; nucleotides not matched to a gene: 4. The CDR3 length is 13 residues. Germline CDR1 reads SGHRS; CDR2 reads YFSETQ. The CDR3 sequence: CASSGGRSYEQYF. In nucleotides, the CDR3 is TGCGCCAGCTCGGGAGGGAGGTCCTACGAGCAGTACTTC.

The chain is built from TRBV5-1 and TRBJ2-7; a possible D gene is TRBD2 (6 bases). The CDR3 consists of 16 residues. Germline V gene data show CDR1 as SGHRS and CDR2 as YFSETQ. V lost 3 bases to trimming and J lost 0 bases, with 16 bases between them. The chain's CDR3 is CASSWDSRGPSYEQYF. The CDR3 coding sequence is TGCGCCAGCAGCTGGGACTCTCGCGGCCCCTCCTACGAGCAGTACTTC. The whole variable domain, filled in from reference TRBV5-1 and TRBJ2-7, reads KAGVTQTPRYLIKTRGQQVTLSCSPISGHRSVSWYQQTPGQGLQFLFEYFSETQRNKGNFPGRFSGRQFSNSRSEMNVSTLELGDSALYLCASSWDSRGPSYEQYFGPGTRLTVT.

The rearrangement uses TRBV2 and TRBJ2-5, with no clear D. The CDR3 contains 13 residues. The germline V gene encodes CDR1 SNHLY and CDR2 FYNNEI. V lost 5 bases and J 9 bases, leaving 16 bases between the germline ends. The DNA for the CDR3 is TGTGCCAGCAGTCTTCGGACCGACTCGCCCCAGTACTTC. This gives the protein CASSLRTDSPQYF.

The chain recombines TRBV11-2 with TRBJ2-3, with 10 bases identical to TRBD2. V dropped 1 base and J dropped 14; count of bases not matched to a gene: 12. CDR3 length: 15 amino acids. Germline V gene data show CDR1 as SGHAT and CDR2 as FQNNGV. CDR3 region: CASSLGPSGGGGPYF. The CDR3 DNA sequence: TGTGCCAGCAGCTTAGGGCCCAGCGGGGGGGGAGGCCCGTATTTT.

This clonotype was found once. The CDR3 bases are TGTGCCAGCAGTTTTTCGAAGTTCACTGAAGCTTTCTTT. This sequence encodes CASSFSKFTEAFF. The genes are TRBV27 and TRBJ1-1; no clear D gene. Between the trimmed V and J ends, which lost 3 bases and 4 bases, there was a span of 9 bases. CDR3 length equals 13 residues. CDR1 is MNHEY and CDR2 is SMNVEV in the germline V gene (reference sequence).

The chain recombines TRBV5-1 with TRBJ2-1; 11 nucleotides align to TRBD1. With V trimmed by 3 bases and J by 10 bases, 12 bases remained unmatched. Germline V gene lookup returns CDR1 SGHRS and CDR2 YFSETQ. The CDR3 totals 16 residues. The CDR3 spells CASSSGQGARVNEQFF. In DNA form, the CDR3 reads TGCGCCAGCAGCTCCGGACAGGGGGCGAGGGTCAACGAGCAGTTCTTC.

This clonotype was seen more than once but under ten times. The chain uses TRBV20-1 and TRBJ1-6; 7 bases are a match to TRBD1. The V gene end was trimmed by 3 bases and the J gene end by 8 bases; junction bases not matched to a gene: 7. This CDR3 is 14 amino acids long. The germline V gene encodes CDR1 DFQATT and CDR2 SNEGSKA (reference sequence). This chain's CDR3 is CSASPPGGDSPLHF. In DNA form, the CDR3 reads TGCAGTGCTAGCCCACCAGGGGGGGATTCACCCCTCCACTTT.

With regard to this clonotype: One junction end does not reproduce the germline sequence, and a read error may be involved. This chain connects TRBV4-1 to TRBJ1-4; TRBD1 matches 8 bases. Germline V CDR1 and CDR2: MGHRA, YSYEKL. The CDR3 consists of 18 residues. The chain's CDR3 is CASSRSPGQEPTDEKLFF. In DNA, the CDR3 is TGCGCCAGCAGCCGCTCACCGGGACAGGAGCCAACTGATGAAAAACTGTTTTTT.

V gene TRBV7-3 combines with J gene TRBJ2-2, with D possibly being TRBD1 (5 bases). Trimming left V 8 bases short and J 7 bases short, with 17 bases between. CDR3 length: 14 amino acids. Germline V CDR1 and CDR2: SGHTA, FQGTGA. CDR3 amino acids: CASRPDSNYGELFF. CDR3 bases: TGTGCCAGCCGTCCCGACAGTAACTACGGGGAGCTGTTTTTT.

In DNA form, the CDR3 reads TGCGCCAGCAGCCTGAGAATGGGGGAAAAACTGTTTTTT. Translated: CASSLRMGEKLFF. The rearrangement uses TRBV5-1 and TRBJ1-4; no reliable D call. Germline loops: CDR1 SGHRS, CDR2 YFSETQ. The CDR3 is 13 amino acids. V lost 4 bases and J lost 8, with 12 bases in between. Based on the CDR3 plus reference TRBV5-1 and TRBJ1-4, the full variable domain is KAGVTQTPRYLIKTRGQQVTLSCSPISGHRSVSWYQQTPGQGLQFLFEYFSETQRNKGNFPGRFSGRQFSNSRSEMNVSTLELGDSALYLCASSLRMGEKLFFGSGTQLSVL.

The chain is built from TRBV7-9 and TRBJ1-4, with D possibly TRBD1 on 5 matching bases. From germline, CDR1 is SEHNR and CDR2 FQNEAQ (reference sequence). The CDR3 has 15 amino acids. The ends were cut back, 1 base at V and 6 bases at J, with 12 bases in the middle. The CDR3 protein is CASSLVGGRDEKLFF. CDR3 coding DNA: TGTGCCAGCAGCTTAGTCGGAGGCAGGGATGAAAAACTGTTTTTT. Complete variable domain (other parts from reference TRBV7-9 and TRBJ1-4): DTGVSQNPRHKITKRGQNVTFRCDPISEHNRLYWYRQTLGQGPEFLTYFQNEAQLEKSRLLSDRFSAERPKGSFSTLEIQRTEQGDSAMYLCASSLVGGRDEKLFFGSGTQLSVL.

The V and J genes are TRBV5-1 and TRBJ2-3; 10 bases fit TRBD2. CDR1 SGHRS and CDR2 YFSETQ come from the germline V gene. J gave up 4 bases and V 4 bases, and 9 bases lay outside the gene matches. This CDR3 contains 16 residues. The CDR3 is CASSPYQRGGADTQYF. In DNA, the CDR3 is TGCGCCAGCAGCCCATACCAGCGGGGGGGAGCAGATACGCAGTATTTT.

Concerning this clonotype itself: One end of the junction varies from germline; a read error may be responsible. The gene calls are TRBV2 and TRBJ2-5; 7 positions agree with TRBD1. The CDR3 consists of 14 residues. CDR1 and CDR2 from the germline V gene are SNHLY and FYNNEI. The CDR3 is CACSAQGVQETQYF. DNA of the CDR3: TGTGCCTGCAGTGCCCAGGGGGTCCAAGAGACCCAGTACTTC. Full variable domain (outside the CDR3, taken from reference TRBV2 and TRBJ2-5): EPEVTQTPSHQVTQMGQEVILRCVPISNHLYFYWYRQILGQKVEFLVSFYNNEISEKSEIFDDQFSVERPDGSNFTLKIRSTKLEDSAMYFCACSAQGVQETQYFGPGTRLLVL.

This clonotype has more than one count but fewer than ten. The chain is built from TRBV20-1 and TRBJ2-5; D uncertain. CDR3 length equals 15 residues. Germline CDR1 DFQATT, CDR2 SNEGSKA (reference sequence). Trimming cost V 0 bases and J 3 bases, with 14 bases left between them. The CDR3 DNA reads as TGCAGTGCTAGAGATCGAATCTACCCCAAAGAGACCCAGTACTTC. Protein product: CSARDRIYPKETQYF.

The chain carries TRBV6-1 and TRBJ2-4; D unresolved. The J call is in doubt because the DNA end fits TRBJ2-7 better. This CDR3 comprises 13 residues. Germline CDR1 MNHNS, CDR2 SASEGT. The DNA for the CDR3 is TGTGCCAGCAGTGAACCAGAGCTCTACGAGCAGTACTTC. Translation gives CASSEPELYEQYF.

A note on this clonotype: Mismatch with germline at one junction end may stem from a read error. The chain employs TRBV25-1 and TRBJ1-6; D call uncertain. The CDR3 runs 15 residues. Germline-derived CDR1 and CDR2 are MGHDK and SYGVNS. The CDR3 loop is CASSEYVAYNSPLHF. CDR3 in DNA: TGCGCCAGCAGTGAATATGTAGCCTATAATTCACCCCTCCACTTT.

V is TRBV11-2 and J is TRBJ1-4, with D unresolved. V lost 5 bases to trimming and J lost 4 bases, with 11 bases between them. From germline, CDR1 is SGHAT and CDR2 FQNNGV. This CDR3 region has 14 residues. CDR3 protein: CASSPRPFNEKLFF. CDR3 coding DNA: TGTGCCAGCAGCCCTCGGCCTTTTAATGAAAAACTGTTTTTT.

This clonotype was recorded a few times. The CDR3: CASTPQSSTNEKLFF. CDR3 nucleotides: TGTGCCAGCACTCCGCAGTCTTCAACTAATGAAAAACTGTTTTTT. The chain couples TRBV7-9 to TRBJ1-4; D is ambiguous. CDR3 length equals 15 residues. Trimming cost V 7 bases and J 0 bases, with 12 bases left between them. Germline lookup yields CDR1 SEHNR and CDR2 FQNEAQ (reference sequence).

The sample holds a few counts of this clonotype. The chain employs TRBV6-6 and TRBJ2-5; D ambiguous. Trimming pared 6 bases from V and 2 bases from J, leaving 13 bases between. CDR1 is MNHNY and CDR2 is SVGAGI in the germline V gene (reference sequence). The CDR3 runs to 14 residues. CDR3 nucleotide sequence: TGTGCCAGCAGCCCCAATACGCCTCAAGAGACCCAGTACTTC. Residues: CASSPNTPQETQYF.

The gene calls are TRBV20-1 and TRBJ1-1; D call uncertain. This CDR3 spans 11 amino acids. Germline values: CDR1 DFQATT, CDR2 SNEGSKA (reference sequence). Trimming took off 5 bases at V and 8 bases at J, with 12 bases between the two ends. As DNA, the CDR3 is TGCAGTGCTTCCGGGAGGGCGGAAGCTTTCTTT. Protein sequence: CSASGRAEAFF.